The 21 T cell receptor beta chains below were found in one sample sequenced in a study of cytomegalovirus exposure and HLA in healthy donors. Amplification used 60 Vbeta primers and 13 Jbeta primers. Produced via immunoSEQ multiplex PCR; TCRdb's table is partial and in-frame only. This sample has about 160,000 clones, with about 75% found just once. Source material: PBMCs. The receptors stem from a man between 18 and 29 years old in good health and CMV-seropositive.

The gene calls are TRBV5-1 and TRBJ2-5, with 7 bases matching TRBD1. The CDR3 extends over 14 amino acids. From germline, CDR1 is SGHRS and CDR2 YFSETQ. The trim removed 3 bases at V and 5 bases at J, leaving 7 bases unmatched. CDR3 in amino acids: CASSSYRGGETQYF. The CDR3 DNA reads TGCGCCAGCAGCTCCTACAGGGGCGGGGAGACCCAGTACTTC.

The V gene is TRBV6-5, the J gene TRBJ2-7; possibly TRBD2 for D (7 bases). The germline V gene encodes CDR1 MNHEY and CDR2 SVGAGI. CDR3 length: 13 amino acids. In nucleotides, the CDR3 is TGTGCCAGCAGACCGGGGGGCTCCCACGAGCAGTACGTC. This translates into CASRPGGSHEQYV.

This clone has a handful of counts. This rearrangement joins TRBV9 to TRBJ1-1, with TRBD1 as a possible D gene (5 bases). Trimming pared 4 bases from V and 4 bases from J, leaving 14 bases between. Germline CDR1 reads SGDLS; CDR2 reads YYNGEE. This CDR3 is 14 amino acids long. The CDR3 sequence is CASSSLGGSTEAFF. Here the CDR3 DNA reads TGTGCCAGCAGCTCCCTCGGGGGGAGCACTGAAGCTTTCTTT.

The chain links TRBV28 to TRBJ1-2; TRBD1 agrees at 7 bases. This CDR3 is 16 amino acids long. Looked up from germline, CDR1 is MDHEN and CDR2 is SYDVKM. J was trimmed by 2 bases and V by 1 base; bases with no gene match: 7. The DNA for the CDR3 is TGTGCCAGCAGTTTATCCGGGACAGTCGAGAACTATGGCTACACCTTC. Its translation is CASSLSGTVENYGYTF.

CDR3 in amino acids: CASSLLAGGLDEQFF. In DNA form, the CDR3 reads TGTGCCAGCAGCTTACTAGCGGGAGGGCTCGATGAGCAGTTCTTC. This rearrangement joins TRBV6-4 to TRBJ2-1; 13 positions match TRBD2. Trimming removed 6 bases from V and 8 bases from J; junction bases left unmatched: 7. The CDR3 contains 15 residues. The germline CDR1 and CDR2 sequences are MRHNA and SNTAGT.

This CDR3 reads CASSLDSGDTQYF. CDR3 DNA sequence: TGCGCCAGCAGCTTGGATTCAGGAGATACGCAGTATTTT. The V and J genes are TRBV5-1 and TRBJ2-3, with no clear D. CDR1 SGHRS and CDR2 YFSETQ come from the germline V gene. There are 13 residues in the CDR3. The V gene lost 0 bases and the J gene lost 5 bases, with 7 bases spanning the gap. Drawing the rest from reference TRBV5-1 and TRBJ2-3, the complete variable domain is KAGVTQTPRYLIKTRGQQVTLSCSPISGHRSVSWYQQTPGQGLQFLFEYFSETQRNKGNFPGRFSGRQFSNSRSEMNVSTLELGDSALYLCASSLDSGDTQYFGPGTRLTVL.

The genes are TRBV5-1 and TRBJ1-3; TRBD1 matches 8 bases. V gave up 0 bases and J gave up 8 bases; unmatched junction bases: 4. The CDR3 extends over 14 amino acids. From germline, CDR1 is SGHRS and CDR2 YFSETQ. CDR3 sequence: CASSLEQGAYTIYF. The CDR3 bases are TGCGCCAGCAGCTTGGAGCAGGGGGCATACACCATATATTTT.

This chain connects TRBV5-1 to TRBJ2-5, with 8 bases lining up with TRBD1. Germline assignment: CDR1 SGHRS and CDR2 YFSETQ. Unmatched junction bases numbered 6, after V lost 3 bases and J lost 2 bases. The CDR3 has 15 residues. CDR3 sequence: CASSSRRGRQETQYF. In nucleotides, the CDR3 is TGCGCCAGCAGCTCGCGCAGGGGGCGTCAAGAGACCCAGTACTTC.

The V and J genes are TRBV6-1 and TRBJ1-4; D uncertain. The length of the CDR3 is 16 residues. Looked up from germline, CDR1 is MNHNS and CDR2 is SASEGT. Trimming left V 3 bases short and J 7 bases short, with 18 bases between. The CDR3 here is CASSDRGRPDREKLFF. The CDR3 DNA is TGTGCCAGCAGTGACCGTGGCAGGCCCGACCGTGAAAAACTGTTTTTT.

This chain joins TRBV5-6 and TRBJ1-2, with TRBD1 as a possible D gene (6 bases). The germline V and J ends were trimmed by 0 bases and 4 bases, with 7 bases remaining between them. The CDR3 has 13 amino acids. The V gene's germline CDR1 is SGHDT and CDR2 YYEEEE. The CDR3 sequence is CASSLGTVYGYTF. For the CDR3, the DNA is TGTGCCAGCAGCTTGGGGACAGTCTATGGCTACACCTTC.

About this clone itself: Its ends do not fully match the called genes, so a read error is possible. The V and J genes are TRBV7-7 and TRBJ2-5; maybe TRBD2 (5 bases). From germline, CDR1 is SSHAT and CDR2 FNYEAQ (reference sequence). The CDR3 spans 14 residues. The CDR3 sequence is CASSLSSGQETQYF. CDR3 coding DNA: TGTGCTAGCAGCTTAAGTTCGGGACAAGAGACCCAGTACTTC.

This clone appeared a single time. V usage is TRBV15 and J usage is TRBJ1-4; D remains unclear. Germline lookup yields CDR1 LNHNV and CDR2 YYDKDF (reference sequence). The V end lost 1 base, the J end lost 7 bases, and 16 bases lay between the germline ends. This CDR3 comprises 16 residues. CDR3 DNA sequence: TGTGCCACCAGCAGAGGTTTAGGTCAGGTGGTTGAAAAACTGTTTTTT. Amino acids: CATSRGLGQVVEKLFF.

This chain joins TRBV5-4 and TRBJ2-2, with 12 bases identical to TRBD2. The V segment lost 4 bases and the J segment 7 bases; nucleotides outside the gene matches: 5. Germline loops: CDR1 SGHNT, CDR2 YYREEE (reference sequence). The CDR3 totals 15 residues. The CDR3, as DNA: TGTGCCAGCAGCCCGCGACTAGCGGGGGACGGGGAGCTGTTTTTT. Translating gives CASSPRLAGDGELFF.

This rearrangement joins TRBV29-1 to TRBJ2-7, with D maybe TRBD2 (5 bases). CDR1 and CDR2 from the germline V gene are SQVTM and ANQGSEA. This CDR3 contains 14 residues. CDR3: CTPRLAGNSYEQYV. Written as DNA, the CDR3 is TGCACCCCTCGGTTAGCCGGGAACTCCTACGAGCAGTACGTC.

The chain recombines TRBV29-1 with TRBJ1-3, with 10 bases lining up with TRBD1. J lost 1 base, V lost 4 bases, and 13 bases had no gene match. The CDR3 runs 18 residues. The germline gives CDR1 SQVTM, CDR2 ANQGSEA. The CDR3 region has the DNA TGCAGCGTTGTAAGAGGGGGGACAGGGGTGAGGTCTGGAAACACCATATATTTT. It encodes CSVVRGGTGVRSGNTIYF.

The rearrangement links TRBV30 to TRBJ1-2; 9 bases are shared with TRBD1. V lost 1 base, J lost 3 bases, and 0 bases stayed unmatched. Looked up from germline, CDR1 is GTSNPN and CDR2 is SVGIG (reference sequence). This CDR3 is 13 amino acids long. The CDR3 sequence is CAWSGDRDYGYTF. The CDR3 DNA sequence: TGTGCCTGGAGTGGGGACAGGGACTATGGCTACACCTTC. Complete variable domain (other parts from reference TRBV30 and TRBJ1-2): SQTIHQWPATLVQPVGSPLSLECTVEGTSNPNLYWYRQAAGRGLQLLFYSVGIGQISSEVPQNLSASRPQDRQFILSSKKLLLSDSGFYLCAWSGDRDYGYTFGSGTRLTVV.

The chain combines TRBV7-2 with TRBJ2-3, with 8 positions matching TRBD2. CDR3 size: 16 residues. Germline CDR1 and CDR2: SGHTA and FQGNSA. Germline trimming cut 2 bases from V and 4 bases from J; bases unmatched to any gene: 8. CDR3 DNA: TGTGCCAGCAGCTTACTACCGGGGGGGACCTCAGATACGCAGTATTTT. Its protein is CASSLLPGGTSDTQYF.

The chain has TRBV29-1 and TRBJ1-4; TRBD1 might be the D (5 bases). Trimming left V 7 bases short and J 8 bases short, with 14 bases between. This CDR3 comprises 12 residues. Germline-derived CDR1 and CDR2 are SQVTM and ANQGSEA. The CDR3 reads CSAGGGKEKLFF. DNA of the CDR3: TGCAGCGCCGGCGGGGGTAAGGAAAAACTGTTTTTT.

The sample holds a few counts of this clone. The chain links TRBV4-2 to TRBJ2-1; 7 positions match TRBD2. V shed 7 bases and J 0 bases; nucleotides not matched to a gene: 12. Germline-derived CDR1 and CDR2 are LGHNA and YNFKEQ. CDR3 length: 17 residues. The DNA for the CDR3 is TGTGCCAGCACCCCAGGAGCGGGACTGAGCTCCTACAATGAGCAGTTCTTC. As protein: CASTPGAGLSSYNEQFF.

The chain combines TRBV4-2 with TRBJ1-1, with 7 nucleotides matching TRBD1. The CDR3 extends over 15 amino acids. With 6 bases clipped from V and 1 base from J, the junction kept 8 bases outside the gene matches. CDR1 LGHNA and CDR2 YNFKEQ come from the germline V gene. The CDR3 spells CASRTRDRANTEAFF. CDR3 sequence (DNA): TGTGCCAGCAGAACTAGAGACAGGGCGAACACTGAAGCTTTCTTT.

The chain recombines TRBV15 with TRBJ1-4; TRBD1 agrees at 8 bases. CDR1 is LNHNV, CDR2 YYDKDF, per germline (reference sequence). With 1 base clipped from V and 0 bases from J, the junction kept 4 bases outside the gene matches. The CDR3 contains 17 residues. In nucleotides, the CDR3 is TGTGCCACCAGCAGAGGGACAGGGCGGTCAACTAATGAAAAACTGTTTTTT. Amino acid sequence: CATSRGTGRSTNEKLFF.